The 16 T cell receptor beta chains below all came from one sample that was sequenced in a study of blood T cell repertoires in COVID-19. This table comes from immunoSEQ multiplex PCR, and its TCRdb copy is limited to in-frame clones, with some not included. The sample lists roughly 60,000 clones, about 80% seen once, with 3.5% in the top ten. Sequencing was performed on peripheral blood. These receptors originate from a man between 60 and 70 years old with acute or convalescent COVID-19.

J is TRBJ1-3 and V is TRBV7-8, with 8 bases fitting TRBD1. V lost 1 base, J lost 2 bases, and 13 bases stayed unmatched. The CDR3 runs 19 residues. CDR1 is SGHVS, CDR2 FQNEAQ, per germline. CDR3 sequence (DNA): TGTGCCAGCAGCTTAGTGGCTCAATGGTCCAGGGGGCCTGGAAACACCATATATTTT. Its protein product is CASSLVAQWSRGPGNTIYF.

The chain links TRBV9 to TRBJ1-4, with 8 bases that match TRBD1. Germline trimming cut 7 bases from V and 5 bases from J; bases unmatched to any gene: 4. The CDR3 has 13 residues. CDR1 is SGDLS and CDR2 is YYNGEE in the germline V gene. The CDR3 DNA reads as TGTGCCAGCTCCAGGGGGCGCAATGAAAAACTGTTTTTT. It is translated as CASSRGRNEKLFF.

This clone was picked up a small number of times. The rearrangement joins TRBV5-6 to TRBJ2-7, with D possibly TRBD1 on 6 matching bases. V was pared by 0 bases and J by 6 bases, with 13 bases between. Germline-derived CDR1 and CDR2 are SGHDT and YYEEEE. The CDR3 is made up of 14 amino acids. The CDR3 here is CASSLGGTNSEQYF. CDR3 coding DNA: TGTGCCAGCAGCTTGGGAGGGACAAATTCCGAGCAGTACTTC.

The rearrangement links TRBV29-1 to TRBJ2-2; no firm D call. Trimming pared 4 bases from V and 5 bases from J, leaving 8 bases between. In germline, CDR1 is SQVTM, CDR2 ANQGSEA. The CDR3 has 12 residues. The CDR3 loop is CSVGTGTGELFF. The DNA for the CDR3 is TGCAGCGTTGGTACCGGGACCGGGGAGCTGTTTTTT.

The chain is built from TRBV20-1 and TRBJ1-2; TRBD1 matches at 8 bases. This CDR3 is built from 11 residues. V lost 3 bases and J lost 6; bases outside the gene matches: 0. Germline V gives CDR1 DFQATT, CDR2 SNEGSKA (reference sequence). CDR3 nucleotide sequence: TGCAGTGCTAGGGACAGGGATGGCTACACCTTC. It codes for CSARDRDGYTF.

This rearrangement joins TRBV6-5 to TRBJ2-7, with D possibly matching TRBD2 (5 bases). CDR1 and CDR2 from the germline V gene are MNHEY and SVGAGI. The CDR3 is 15 amino acids. V lost 6 bases and J 0 bases, leaving 15 bases between the germline ends. DNA of the CDR3: TGTGCCAGCAGAACCTCAGGAGGACCCTCCTACGAGCAGTACTTC. The encoded protein is CASRTSGGPSYEQYF.

This chain links TRBV19 with TRBJ2-3; 10 bases are shared with TRBD1. J gave up 2 bases and V 11 bases, and 4 bases lay outside the gene matches. The CDR3 loop spans 13 amino acids. Germline CDR1 is LNHDA and CDR2 is SQIVND (reference sequence). The CDR3 sequence: CASGTGDTDTQYF. CDR3 DNA: TGTGCCTCTGGGACAGGGGACACAGATACGCAGTATTTT.

A few counts support this clone. CDR3 DNA: TGTGCCAGCGGGGTGAGGGGGAATGAGCAGTTCTTC. It yields the protein CASGVRGNEQFF. The rearrangement joins TRBV2 to TRBJ2-1, with D possibly being TRBD1 (6 bases). The CDR3 consists of 12 residues. CDR1 SNHLY and CDR2 FYNNEI come from the germline V gene. Trimming removed 8 bases at V and 7 bases at J, with 12 bases between.

The chain uses TRBV4-1 and TRBJ1-2; the D gene is possibly TRBD1 (6 bases). The CDR3 totals 15 residues. Germline loops: CDR1 MGHRA, CDR2 YSYEKL. Between the trimmed V and J ends, which lost 0 bases and 7 bases, there was a span of 15 bases. The CDR3 sequence: CASSQDINREGGYTF. DNA of the CDR3: TGCGCCAGCAGCCAAGACATAAACAGGGAAGGTGGCTACACCTTC.

This chain uses TRBV30 with TRBJ1-1, with unresolved D. With 7 bases removed from V and 5 bases from J, the gap between germline ends came to 14 bases. Germline-derived CDR1 and CDR2 are GTSNPN and SVGIG (reference sequence). This CDR3 comprises 12 residues. The CDR3 region is CASQKGWTEAFF. The CDR3 nucleotides read TGTGCCTCACAGAAAGGATGGACTGAAGCTTTCTTT.

The chain's CDR3 is CASSLNWESYGYTF. In DNA form, the CDR3 reads TGTGCCAGCAGTTTAAACTGGGAGAGTTATGGCTACACCTTC. The chain carries TRBV27 and TRBJ1-2; D is unclear. The CDR3 length is 14 residues. V shed 2 bases and J shed 5 bases, with 12 bases lying between them. Germline loops: CDR1 MNHEY, CDR2 SMNVEV (reference sequence).

CDR3 loop: CASSQGPVHEQYF. In DNA, the CDR3 is TGTGCCAGCAGCCAAGGGCCCGTCCACGAGCAGTACTTC. The rearrangement links TRBV14 to TRBJ2-7; D is undetermined. Trimming removed 1 base from V and 5 bases from J, with 9 bases in between. This CDR3 is built from 13 residues. Germline CDR1 and CDR2: SGHDN and FVKESK.

V is TRBV9 and J is TRBJ2-7; D unresolved. The length of the CDR3 is 14 residues. The ends were cut back, 4 bases at V and 5 bases at J, with 16 bases in the middle. The germline gives CDR1 SGDLS, CDR2 YYNGEE. CDR3 in amino acids: CASSPFLVADEQYF. In DNA, the CDR3 is TGTGCCAGCAGCCCCTTTTTGGTGGCAGACGAGCAGTACTTC.

The chain couples TRBV7-8 to TRBJ1-2; a possible D gene is TRBD1 (5 bases). This CDR3 comprises 15 residues. In germline, CDR1 is SGHVS, CDR2 FQNEAQ. The V gene lost 1 base and the J gene lost 2 bases, with 11 bases spanning the gap. The CDR3: CASSLVAGWNYGYTF. CDR3 sequence (DNA): TGTGCCAGCAGCTTAGTTGCAGGGTGGAACTATGGCTACACCTTC.

J is TRBJ1-1 and V is TRBV2, with 7 bases lining up with TRBD1. The CDR3 totals 14 residues. CDR1 is SNHLY and CDR2 is FYNNEI in the germline V gene. The ends lost 7 bases at V and 5 bases at J; junction bases unmatched: 10. The CDR3 DNA sequence: TGTGCCAGCAACTTTAGGGGGCCTTGGACTGAAGCTTTCTTT. Its translation: CASNFRGPWTEAFF. Supplemented by reference TRBV2 and TRBJ1-1, the full variable domain reads EPEVTQTPSHQVTQMGQEVILRCVPISNHLYFYWYRQILGQKVEFLVSFYNNEISEKSEIFDDQFSVERPDGSNFTLKIRSTKLEDSAMYFCASNFRGPWTEAFFGQGTRLTVV.

The chain employs TRBV5-1 and TRBJ1-2; 10 bases match TRBD1. V shed 6 bases, J shed 4 bases, and the junction held 6 bases outside the gene matches. The CDR3 has 14 amino acids. Germline V gene lookup returns CDR1 SGHRS and CDR2 YFSETQ. The CDR3 loop reads CASNPGQGTYGYTF. The CDR3 DNA is TGCGCCAGCAATCCGGGACAGGGGACCTATGGCTACACCTTC.